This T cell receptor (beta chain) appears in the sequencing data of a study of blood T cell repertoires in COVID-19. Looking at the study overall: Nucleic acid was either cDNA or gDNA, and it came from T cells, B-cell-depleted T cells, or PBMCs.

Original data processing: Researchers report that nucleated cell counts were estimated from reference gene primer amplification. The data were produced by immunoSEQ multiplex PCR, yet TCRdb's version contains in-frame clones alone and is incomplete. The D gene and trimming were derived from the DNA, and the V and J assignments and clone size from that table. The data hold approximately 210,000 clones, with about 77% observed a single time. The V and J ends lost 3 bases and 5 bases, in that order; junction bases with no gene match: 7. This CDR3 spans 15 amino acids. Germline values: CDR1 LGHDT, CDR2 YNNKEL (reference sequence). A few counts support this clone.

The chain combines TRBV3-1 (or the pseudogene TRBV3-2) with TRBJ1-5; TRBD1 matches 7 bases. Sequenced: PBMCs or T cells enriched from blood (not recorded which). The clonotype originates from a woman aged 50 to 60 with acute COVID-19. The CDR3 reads CASSHSGTVYQPQHF. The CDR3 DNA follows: TGTGCCAGCAGCCACTCCGGGACAGTCTATCAGCCCCAGCATTTT.